A single sample gave rise to the 5 T cell receptor beta chains below, sequenced in a study of blood T cells in healthy people across ages. With a J-beta primer mix and a sample-barcoded 5' primer, a second PCR ran roughly 6 to 12 cycles. TCRdb ran MiXCR on the 5' RACE reads and lists one entry per CDR3 protein. The sample contains 850,000 to 950,000 distinct CDR3 sequences, 29% of which appear only once. The specimen was blood. Every receptor here comes from a woman older than 75 in good health.

V gene TRBV14 combines with J gene TRBJ1-2; D is ambiguous. CDR3 length equals 15 residues. Trimming shortened V by 0 bases and J by 4 bases, and 12 bases separated the two germline ends. CDR1 is SGHDN and CDR2 is FVKESK in the germline V gene. The CDR3 bases are TGTGCCAGCAGCCAAGACGAGGGCCGCGGCTATGGCTACACCTTC. Protein product: CASSQDEGRGYGYTF.

Ten or more counts support this clonotype. This chain connects TRBV3-1 to TRBJ2-7; D possibly matches TRBD1 or TRBD2 (5 bases each). V was cut by 8 bases and J by 1 base, with 9 bases left in between. This CDR3 comprises 12 residues. Germline V gene sequence: CDR1 LGHDT, CDR2 YNNKEL (reference sequence). CDR3 sequence reads: CASRDGSYEQYF. CDR3 nucleotide sequence: TGTGCCAGCCGGGACGGATCCTACGAGCAGTACTTC.

The sample holds many counts of this clonotype. The chain joins TRBV6-2 or TRBV6-3 to TRBJ2-7; 7 bases line up with TRBD1. After removal of 6 bases from V and 3 bases from J, the junction contained 8 bases not matched to a gene. The germline V gene has CDR1 MNHEY and CDR2 SVGEGT. CDR3 length: 14 residues. The CDR3 reads CASSIGQDIYEQYF. The CDR3 DNA is TGTGCCAGCAGCATAGGACAGGATATCTACGAGCAGTACTTC.

Concerning this clonotype: This may be a read error: a much more frequent sequence differs by one nucleotide. This rearrangement joins TRBV12-3 or TRBV12-4 to TRBJ2-5, with a possible D match to TRBD2 (6 bases). This CDR3 is built from 10 residues. The ends were cut back, 10 bases at V and 11 bases at J, with 14 bases in the middle. The CDR3 here is CATGVNEQYF. The CDR3 coding sequence is TGTGCCACGGGGGTCAATGAGCAGTACTTC.

This clonotype was detected only a few times. One junction end does not reproduce the germline sequence, and a read error may be involved. CDR3 DNA: TGTACCAGCAGGGACTTTTCGGAGCAGTACTTC. Translating gives CTSRDFSEQYF. The chain combines TRBV28 with TRBJ2-4; perhaps TRBD2 as D (6 bases). Germline V gives CDR1 MDHEN, CDR2 SYDVKM. The CDR3 contains 11 residues.